The 21 T cell receptor beta chains reported below all come from one sample, sequenced in a study of T cell clonality in common variable immunodeficiency. Clones were sequenced by immunoSEQ multiplex PCR, and TCRdb holds only the in-frame ones, with some missing. This sample carries some 50,000 clones, none of them present only once. The sequencing sample was made of peripheral blood mononuclear cells. The receptors derive from a person between 18 and 75 years old in good health.

The sample holds many counts of this clone. The missing CDR3 end, 3 residues past where the read stops, is filled in from the germline J gene. V usage is TRBV4-2 and J usage is TRBJ2-3; 12 positions agree with TRBD1. V lost 1 base, J lost 5 bases, and 7 bases stayed unmatched. This CDR3 contains 17 residues. Germline loops: CDR1 LGHNA, CDR2 YNFKEQ. The CDR3 DNA, read in part, is TGTGCCAGCAGCCAAGCGACGGGACAGGGGGCCGAAGATACG. Protein product: CASSQATGQGAEDT. In full, the CDR3 is CASSQATGQGAEDTQYF.

This clone was counted at least ten times. The CDR3 extends 3 residues past the end of the read, so its final part is completed from the germline J gene. V usage is TRBV5-6 and J usage is TRBJ2-1; D remains ambiguous. The CDR3 spans 13 residues. The germline V gene encodes CDR1 SGHDT and CDR2 YYEEEE. Trimming pared 4 bases from V and 3 bases from J, leaving 8 bases between. CDR3 bases read: TGTGCCAGCAGCGCCCTAAACTACAATGAG. Amino acids: CASSALNYNE. The full CDR3 reads CASSALNYNEQFF.

This clone was detected many times. The CDR3 end is not reached by the read, which stops 3 residues before it; the germline J gene fills it in. The chain recombines TRBV11-2 with TRBJ2-3, with D hard to call. In germline, CDR1 is SGHAT, CDR2 FQNNGV. The CDR3 length is 14 residues. V gave up 3 bases and J gave up 1 base, with 8 bases separating them. CDR3 bases read: TGTGCCAGCAGCTTGTCCTTTGGCACAGATACG. It codes for CASSLSFGTDT. The entire CDR3 reads CASSLSFGTDTQYF.

This clone has at least ten counts. CDR3 in amino acids: CASIAGTSGRNEQFF. The part of the CDR3 DNA that was read is TGTGCCAGTATCGCCGGGACTAGCGGGAGAAATGAG. The chain uses TRBV19 and TRBJ2-1; 14 bases are shared with TRBD2. The missing CDR3 end, 3 residues past where the read stops, is filled in from the germline J gene. With 7 bases clipped from V and 7 bases from J, the junction kept 6 bases outside the gene matches. CDR3 length equals 15 residues. CDR1 is LNHDA, CDR2 SQIVND, per germline (reference sequence).

This clone was detected ten times or more. The read ends 3 residues before the CDR3 terminus; that terminus is restored from the germline J gene. V and J are TRBV29-1 and TRBJ1-1; the D gene is possibly TRBD1 (6 bases). The germline V gene encodes CDR1 SQVTM and CDR2 ANQGSEA. The CDR3 length is 14 residues. Trimming left V 0 bases short and J 4 bases short, with 12 bases between. CDR3 sequence: CSVEDVAGATEAFF. The CDR3 bases that were read are TGCAGCGTTGAAGATGTCGCAGGGGCCACTGAA.

This clone was observed many times. The CDR3: CSARDLWQRQETQYF. The DNA read from the CDR3 is TGCAGTGCTAGAGATCTCTGGCAGCGCCAAGAGACC. This sequence joins TRBV20-1 and TRBJ2-5; D remains unclear. Sequencing ends 3 residues short of the CDR3 end; the germline J gene provides the rest. Trimming removed 0 bases at V and 1 base at J, with 12 bases between. CDR3 length equals 15 residues. The germline V gene has CDR1 DFQATT and CDR2 SNEGSKA (reference sequence).

The sequenced part of the CDR3 DNA is TGTGCCAGCGGGGGGGATCGCTCTGGAAACACC. The encoded protein is CASGGDRSGNT. The complete CDR3 protein is CASGGDRSGNTIYF. The gene calls are TRBV11-2 and TRBJ1-3, with D maybe TRBD1 (5 bases). The read stops 3 residues short of the end of the CDR3; the missing end is completed from the germline J gene. Germline V gives CDR1 SGHAT, CDR2 FQNNGV. The CDR3 sequence is 14 residues long. V was clipped by 8 bases and J by 0 bases, with 11 bases between them.

This clone was observed at least ten times. CDR3 residues: CASRIRLSSYNEQFF. The sequenced part of the CDR3 DNA is TGTGCCAGCAGGATCCGTCTTAGCTCCTACAATGAG. This sequence joins TRBV2 and TRBJ2-1, with D uncertain. The read ends 3 residues shy of where the CDR3 ends; the end is completed using the germline J gene. This CDR3 comprises 15 residues. V shed 6 bases and J shed 0 bases, with 12 bases lying between them. In germline, CDR1 is SNHLY, CDR2 FYNNEI.

This clone was observed at least ten times. The missing CDR3 end, 3 residues past where the read stops, is filled in from the germline J gene. This sequence joins TRBV14 and TRBJ2-1; D might be TRBD1 (5 bases). The CDR3 sequence is 15 residues long. The V and J ends lost 4 bases and 3 bases respectively, with 13 bases between them. The germline gives CDR1 SGHDN, CDR2 FVKESK. Incomplete CDR3 DNA: TGTGCCAGCAGCCCGCAGGGTAGGAGCTACAATGAG. It encodes CASSPQGRSYNE. In full, the CDR3 is CASSPQGRSYNEQFF.

Ten or more counts support this clone. CDR3 loop: CASSPMLSGGKSSYEQYF. Incomplete CDR3 DNA: TGTGCCAGCTCACCAATGTTGTCAGGGGGAAAAAGCTCCTACGAG. This chain joins TRBV18 and TRBJ2-7; 7 positions match TRBD1. Read data end 3 residues before the CDR3 end; the end is taken from the germline J gene. Germline loops: CDR1 KGHSH, CDR2 LQKENI. The CDR3 sequence is 18 residues long. Unmatched junction bases numbered 13, after V lost 2 bases and J lost 0 bases.

This clone was counted ten times or more. The read ends 3 residues shy of where the CDR3 ends; the end is completed using the germline J gene. The chain carries TRBV18 and TRBJ1-2, with 10 nucleotides matching TRBD1. Per the germline V gene, CDR1 is KGHSH and CDR2 is LQKENI. CDR3 length equals 17 residues. CDR3: CASSPPESTGGAGGYTF. The sequenced CDR3 bases are TGTGCCAGCTCACCTCCAGAATCGACAGGGGGCGCGGGAGGC.

Ten or more counts support this clone. The CDR3 is cut off 3 residues early in the read; its end comes from the germline J gene. This chain joins TRBV5-1 and TRBJ2-1; D possibly corresponds to TRBD2 (6 bases). Trimming pared 6 bases from V and 4 bases from J, leaving 17 bases between. CDR1 and CDR2 from the germline V gene are SGHRS and YFSETQ. This CDR3 is 15 amino acids long. Incomplete CDR3 DNA: TGCGCCAGCAATCCCCCCGGGACTTCATACAATGAG. Protein: CASNPPGTSYNE. The CDR3, in full, reads CASNPPGTSYNEQFF.

This clone was recorded at least ten times. The CDR3 is cut off 3 residues early in the read; its end comes from the germline J gene. V and J are TRBV7-2 and TRBJ1-6; unclear D gene. Germline V lookup: CDR1 SGHTA, CDR2 FQGNSA. Trimming took off 2 bases at V and 5 bases at J, with 7 bases between the two ends. The CDR3 is 14 residues long. The sequenced CDR3 bases are TGTGCCAGCAGCTTATATCTCGATAATTCACCC. Protein: CASSLYLDNSP. The entire CDR3 sequence reads CASSLYLDNSPLHF.

Ten or more counts support this clone. Read data end 3 residues before the CDR3 end; the end is taken from the germline J gene. J is TRBJ1-2 and V is TRBV19; D gene unclear. V lost 5 bases and J lost 6, with 13 bases in between. Germline V gene lookup returns CDR1 LNHDA and CDR2 SQIVND (reference sequence). The CDR3 consists of 13 residues. CDR3 DNA (partial): TGTGCCAGTAGTTTACTACTGCTGGATGGC. As protein: CASSLLLLDG. The full-length CDR3 reads as CASSLLLLDGYTF.

There are many counts of this clone. The read terminates 3 residues before the CDR3 end, so the remaining end is supplied by the germline J gene. The rearrangement links TRBV6-1 to TRBJ1-5; 7 bases map to TRBD1. V lost 4 bases, J lost 0 bases, and 3 bases stayed unmatched. CDR1 and CDR2 (germline): MNHNS, SASEGT. CDR3 length: 15 residues. The DNA read from the CDR3 is TGTGCCAGCAGTGGACAGGGTTTTAGCAATCAGCCC. This translates into CASSGQGFSNQP. The CDR3 reads in full as CASSGQGFSNQPQHF.

There are many counts of this clone. With the read ending 3 residues before the CDR3 end, the germline J gene is used to fill in that end. The V and J genes are TRBV7-6 and TRBJ2-2, with 12 bases aligning to TRBD2. V dropped 5 bases and J dropped 7; count of bases not matched to a gene: 5. This CDR3 has 15 residues. CDR1 and CDR2 from the germline V gene are SGHVS and FNYEAQ. Partial CDR3 DNA: TGTGCCAGCAGCCCCCGGACTAGCGGGGACGGGGAG. Its protein is CASSPRTSGDGE. The whole CDR3 sequence is CASSPRTSGDGELFF.

In its sample, this clone was seen many times. Read coverage stops 3 residues before the CDR3 terminus; the germline J gene supplies the remainder. This chain connects TRBV20-1 to TRBJ2-1, with D possibly TRBD2 on 6 matching bases. Trimming removed 0 bases at V and 0 bases at J, with 12 bases between. CDR1 is DFQATT, CDR2 SNEGSKA, per germline (reference sequence). This CDR3 contains 16 residues. The sequenced part of the CDR3 DNA is TGCAGTGCTAGAGATCTAAACGGGGGCTCCTACAATGAG. Its protein is CSARDLNGGSYNE. The full CDR3 reads CSARDLNGGSYNEQFF.

This clone was detected ten times or more. The observed sequence ends 3 residues before the CDR3 terminus, with the missing tail filled in from the germline J gene. The chain has TRBV7-3 and TRBJ2-2; 12 nucleotides align to TRBD2. Germline V gives CDR1 SGHTA, CDR2 FQGTGA. The CDR3 length is 19 residues. The junction had 11 bases not matched to a gene; V was cut back by 0 bases and J by 6 bases. The CDR3 region is CASSLTGLAGGPRPGELFF. CDR3 DNA (partial): TGTGCCAGCAGCTTAACGGGGCTAGCGGGAGGGCCACGTCCCGGGGAG.

This clone was seen ten or more times. The sequence runs out 3 residues before the end of the CDR3; the remainder is reconstructed from the germline J gene. The chain links TRBV7-8 to TRBJ2-2; 9 nucleotides line up with TRBD2. Trimming took 3 bases from V and 4 from J; bases not matched to a gene: 3. This CDR3 has 15 amino acids. Looked up from germline, CDR1 is SGHVS and CDR2 is FQNEAQ. The chain's CDR3 is CASSFLTSGTGELFF. CDR3 bases read: TGTGCCAGCAGCTTTTTGACTAGCGGCACCGGGGAG.

At least ten counts were recorded for this clone. With the read ending 3 residues before the CDR3 end, the germline J gene is used to fill in that end. The rearrangement uses TRBV6-2 or TRBV6-3 and TRBJ1-1; D gene ambiguous. V lost 2 bases, J lost 3 bases, and 10 bases lay in between. This CDR3 contains 14 residues. Germline V CDR1 and CDR2: MNHEY, SVGEGT. This chain's CDR3 is CASSYEGRDTEAFF. The CDR3 bases that were read are TGTGCCAGCAGTTACGAGGGCAGAGACACTGAA.

The table lists this clone with many counts. The read stops 3 residues short of the end of the CDR3; the missing end is completed from the germline J gene. The chain is built from TRBV20-1 and TRBJ2-1; TRBD2 matches at 8 bases. V was pared by 7 bases and J by 8 bases, with 13 bases of the junction left unmatched. The CDR3 extends over 14 amino acids. The germline V gene has CDR1 DFQATT and CDR2 SNEGSKA (reference sequence). CDR3 amino acids: CSVPPGLGRYEQFF. Partial CDR3 DNA: TGCAGTGTCCCGCCGGGACTAGGGCGGTATGAG.